This T cell receptor beta chain was obtained from a study of breast tumors, draining lymph nodes, adjacent tissues. TCRdb re-called the multiplex PCR reads through MiXCR, storing one row per CDR3 protein. The top ten clones hold roughly 8% of a sample with roughly 19,000 distinct CDR3 sequences, approximately 53% of them seen once. V was shortened by 5 bases and J by 0 bases, with 9 bases between the two germline ends. The CDR3 extends over 14 amino acids. Germline assignment: CDR1 MNHEY and CDR2 SVGAGI. This clonotype was found many times. Sequenced material: breast tumor tissue. The chain recombines TRBV6-5 with TRBJ2-3, with D unresolved. The sequence derives from a female donor with breast cancer. Some clones in this sample may be carry-over from other donors' samples. The CDR3 sequence is CASSRSGSTDTQYF. In DNA form, the CDR3 reads TGTGCCAGCAGTCGTTCCGGTAGCACAGATACGCAGTATTTT.